The 30 T cell receptor beta chains given below trace back to one sample, sequenced in a study of tumor-infiltrating lymphocytes in primary liver carcinoma. Blood RNA originated from unsorted whole blood, with germline DNA additionally extracted. cDNA specific to TCR beta was made from around 470 ng of total RNA, with a constant-region primer employed for priming. A slightly modified ARM-PCR protocol with three nested multiplex PCR rounds produced these TCR beta libraries. PCR rounds one and two used TRBV1-TRBV30 forward primers with a C-beta reverse primer for around 9 cycles each. TCRdb re-called the multiplex PCR reads through MiXCR, storing one row per CDR3 protein. This sample carries about 310,000 distinct CDR3 sequences, 60% to 80% of them seen once, and the ten largest clones take around 9.5%. The sample consisted of peripheral blood. The receptors originated from a man aged 40-49 years with primary liver carcinoma and hepatitis B virus infection.

This clonotype was observed a single time. A read error is possible here, since a much larger clone lies one base away. The chain couples TRBV29-1 to TRBJ2-3, with D possibly matching TRBD2 (6 bases). V lost 4 bases to trimming and J lost 0 bases, with 14 bases between them. The length of the CDR3 is 15 residues. Germline V gives CDR1 SQVTM, CDR2 ANQGSEA. For the CDR3, the DNA is TGCAGCGTTGTGGGCGGGGAGCCTAGCACAGATACGCAGTATTTT. This encodes CSVVGGEPSTDTQYF.

This clonotype was found many times. The chain couples TRBV6-2 or TRBV6-3 to TRBJ2-1; maybe TRBD2 (5 bases). V lost 5 bases to trimming and J lost 7 bases, with 12 bases between them. The CDR3 totals 13 residues. The germline CDR1 and CDR2 sequences are MNHEY and SVGEGT. The CDR3 region is CASSPSGWNEQFF. The DNA of the CDR3 is TGTGCCAGCAGTCCATCGGGGTGGAATGAGCAGTTCTTC.

This clonotype was seen ten or more times. V and J are TRBV7-9 and TRBJ2-1, with D maybe TRBD2 (6 bases). Germline V gene lookup returns CDR1 SEHNR and CDR2 FQNEAQ (reference sequence). There are 14 residues in the CDR3. V was trimmed by 7 bases and J by 7 bases, leaving 17 bases between them. CDR3 sequence: CASTRDSGPNEQFF. Here the CDR3 DNA reads TGTGCCAGCACCCGGGATAGCGGCCCTAATGAGCAGTTCTTC.

Note on this clonotype: Given a much more abundant clone one base away, this may be a read error. The gene calls are TRBV6-6 and TRBJ2-4, with D unclear. V was pared by 5 bases and J by 9 bases, with 14 bases between. CDR1 and CDR2 (germline): MNHNY, SVGAGI (reference sequence). This CDR3 is built from 13 residues. The CDR3 sequence: CASSGKNGIIQYF. CDR3 DNA sequence: TGTGCCAGCAGTGGGAAGAATGGAATCATTCAGTACTTC.

The CDR3 loop reads CASSAGGPPNEQFF. Written as DNA, the CDR3 is TGCGCCAGCAGCGCGGGAGGGCCTCCCAATGAGCAGTTCTTC. The J gene is TRBJ2-1, the V gene TRBV5-1; 9 bases line up with TRBD2. V dropped 4 bases and J dropped 6; count of bases not matched to a gene: 5. Germline V gene sequence: CDR1 SGHRS, CDR2 YFSETQ. The CDR3 has 14 residues.

A word on this clonotype: A junction end diverges from the germline sequence, so it may reflect a read error. V gene TRBV4-1 combines with J gene TRBJ2-1; D might be TRBD1 (8 bases). The CDR3 loop spans 15 amino acids. Germline CDR1 is MGHRA and CDR2 is YSYEKL. CDR3 sequence: CGSSQGASGKDEQFF. As DNA, the CDR3 is TGTGGCAGCAGCCAGGGGGCTAGCGGTAAGGATGAGCAGTTCTTC.

By proportion, this clonotype is medium-sized (0.01 to 0.1%). The genes are TRBV11-1 and TRBJ2-7; D unresolved. The germline CDR1 and CDR2 sequences are SGHAT and FQDESV (reference sequence). Trimming stripped 5 bases from V and 3 bases from J, with 14 bases between. This CDR3 is built from 14 residues. As DNA, the CDR3 is TGTGCCAGCAGCCCTGGACGGCGATTCTACGAGCAGTACTTC. It codes for CASSPGRRFYEQYF.

In regard to this clonotype: This may be a read error: a much more frequent sequence differs by one nucleotide. The chain joins TRBV6-1 to TRBJ1-2, with a possible D match to TRBD1 (5 bases). The CDR3 totals 13 residues. CDR1 is MNHNS, CDR2 SASEGT, per germline. The CDR3 DNA follows: TGTCTCAGCAACCTCGCAGGGCTATATGGCTACACCTTC. Its protein is CLSNLAGLYGYTF.

Only one count was recorded for this clonotype. Just one base apart from a much larger clone, this may be a read error. The chain is built from TRBV29-1 and TRBJ1-2; D is undetermined. V gave up 6 bases and J gave up 0 bases, with 8 bases separating them. Germline V gives CDR1 SQVTM, CDR2 ANQGSEA. This CDR3 contains 12 residues. The CDR3 spells CSVAEANYGYTF. The CDR3 bases are TGCAGCGTCGCCGAAGCTAACTATGGCTACACCTTC.

This rearrangement joins TRBV5-4 to TRBJ2-4; 7 bases align to TRBD1. From germline, CDR1 is SGHNT and CDR2 YYREEE (reference sequence). This CDR3 is built from 15 residues. The junction had 7 bases not matched to a gene; V was cut back by 1 base and J by 6 bases. The CDR3 region is CASSLKEDRRNIQYF. In DNA, the CDR3 is TGTGCCAGCAGCTTGAAAGAGGACAGGAGAAACATTCAGTACTTC.

Concerning this clonotype itself: The conserved phenylalanine or tryptophan is not found at the CDR3 terminus, so this likely reflects a read error. The chain uses TRBV7-8 and TRBJ1-1; the D gene is possibly TRBD1 (6 bases). Trimming left V 5 bases short and J 2 bases short, with 15 bases between. The germline V gene encodes CDR1 SGHVS and CDR2 FQNEAQ. The CDR3 has 15 residues. The chain's CDR3 is CASSPRTATNTEAFY. The CDR3 DNA is TGTGCCAGCAGCCCTAGGACAGCCACTAACACTGAAGCTTTCTAT.

The chain couples TRBV28 to TRBJ1-2; tentatively, D is TRBD1 (5 bases). Germline V gene lookup returns CDR1 MDHEN and CDR2 SYDVKM. Trimming cost V 6 bases and J 8 bases, with 16 bases left between them. This CDR3 has 13 residues. CDR3 DNA: TGTGCCAGCAGGTATGCGGGGCGTGGGGGCTACACCTTC. Translated, it gives CASRYAGRGGYTF.

Comments on this clonotype: The germline gene is not matched at one end of the junction; a read error may be the cause. V gene TRBV12-3 or TRBV12-4 combines with J gene TRBJ1-5; D is uncertain. This CDR3 has 17 residues. The DNA of the CDR3 is TGTGCCAGCAGTTTAGAGGTTGGGCAGTTTAGCAATCAGTCCCAGCATTTT. As protein: CASSLEVGQFSNQSQHF.

The chain recombines TRBV12-3 or TRBV12-4 with TRBJ2-1; 9 bases map to TRBD2. V dropped 6 bases and J dropped 6; count of bases not matched to a gene: 9. This CDR3 has 15 amino acids. CDR3 DNA sequence: TGTGCCAGCAGGCGCAATAGCGGGAGAGGCAATGAGCAGTTCTTC. It translates to CASRRNSGRGNEQFF.

In this sample, this clonotype turned up a few times. The chain couples TRBV5-5 to TRBJ2-1; 10 bases are a match to TRBD2. With V trimmed by 5 bases and J by 4 bases, 6 bases remained unmatched. The CDR3 has 15 amino acids. Germline CDR1 reads SGHKS; CDR2 reads YYEKEE (reference sequence). CDR3 sequence (DNA): TGTGCCAGCAGTTTCGGGACTAGCGTATACAATGAGCAGTTCTTC. Its translation: CASSFGTSVYNEQFF.

Regarding this clonotype: Being one base from a much bigger clone, this may be a read error. The genes are TRBV12-3 or TRBV12-4 and TRBJ1-5; no definite D call. This CDR3 region has 12 residues. V was clipped by 7 bases and J by 7 bases, with 11 bases between them. The CDR3 sequence is CASTSVPQPQHF. Here the CDR3 DNA reads TGTGCCAGCACTTCGGTTCCGCAGCCCCAGCATTTT.

In its sample, this clonotype was seen many times. The V and J genes are TRBV29-1 and TRBJ2-5, with a tentative D call TRBD1 (6 bases). The CDR3 loop spans 12 amino acids. CDR1 and CDR2 from the germline V gene are SQVTM and ANQGSEA. The V end was cut by 6 bases, the J end by 5 bases, with 13 bases between. CDR3 sequence (DNA): TGCAGCGTGGGGACAAACAGGGAGACCCAGTACTTC. Amino acids: CSVGTNRETQYF.

A word on this clonotype: The junction does not match germline at one end; this may be a read error. The chain recombines TRBV11-2 with TRBJ2-2, with 7 bases matching TRBD1. The CDR3 has 15 amino acids. CDR1 and CDR2 from the germline V gene are SGHAT and FQNNGV. The CDR3 protein is CTSSLARGRTGELFF. CDR3 nucleotides: TGTACCAGCAGCTTAGCGAGGGGGCGGACCGGGGAGCTGTTTTTT.

This chain uses TRBV29-1 with TRBJ1-5, with no clear D. Matching the DNA end better, TRBJ2-3 makes the J call doubtful. This CDR3 has 19 residues. Germline V gene data show CDR1 as SQVTM and CDR2 as ANQGSEA. The CDR3 DNA reads as TGCAGCGCCCCCGGAGCCGCGGTTGCAGCCAGCCAGTGGTATCAGCCCCAGTATTTT. Translating it yields CSAPGAAVAASQWYQPQYF.

Comments on this clonotype: A much larger clonotype is one base distant, so this may be a read error. This chain links TRBV10-2 with TRBJ2-1; tentative D call: TRBD1 (6 bases). CDR1 WSHSY and CDR2 SAAADI come from the germline V gene. The CDR3 extends over 15 amino acids. Trimming left V 4 bases short and J 0 bases short, with 10 bases between. In nucleotides, the CDR3 is TGCGCCAGCAGTGGGGGGCCGAGCTCCTACAATGAGCAGTTCTTC. Its translation is CASSGGPSSYNEQFF.

At least ten counts were recorded for this clonotype. The chain joins TRBV12-3 or TRBV12-4 to TRBJ1-1; no clear D gene. The CDR3 sequence is 13 residues long. V was shortened by 1 base and J by 2 bases, with 5 bases between the two germline ends. CDR3 in amino acids: CASSLVGNTEAFF. In DNA, the CDR3 is TGTGCCAGCAGTTTAGTTGGCAACACTGAAGCTTTCTTT.

Concerning this clonotype: An end of the junction differs from the germline gene, which may be a read error. This chain connects TRBV11-2 to TRBJ2-7, with 8 bases aligning to TRBD1. CDR3 size: 14 residues. In germline, CDR1 is SGHAT, CDR2 FQNNGV. Here the CDR3 DNA reads TGTGCCAGCAGCCCGGACAGGGCTCTCTACGAGCATTACTTC. Its translation: CASSPDRALYEHYF.

On this clonotype itself: This may be a read error, as it is one base from a much larger clone. V usage is TRBV4-2 and J usage is TRBJ2-3; D perhaps matches TRBD2 (5 bases). Germline-derived CDR1 and CDR2 are LGHNA and YNFKEQ. There are 13 residues in the CDR3. CDR3 sequence (DNA): TGTGCCAACAGCCAAGACCGGGGAGATACGCAGTATTTT. Its protein is CANSQDRGDTQYF.

A remark on this clonotype: With a much larger clone just one base away, this may be a read error. The chain is built from TRBV6-5 and TRBJ1-1; D not resolved. The CDR3 sequence is 14 residues long. Germline CDR1 is MNHEY and CDR2 is SVGAGI. The CDR3: CASRLGRIMTEPFF. The CDR3 coding sequence is TGTGCCAGCAGACTCGGACGGATAATGACTGAACCTTTCTTT.

This clonotype was detected once. A much more abundant neighbour one base away suggests this may be a read error. This sequence joins TRBV30 and TRBJ1-6; D not resolved. Germline-derived CDR1 and CDR2 are GTSNPN and SVGIG (reference sequence). V was trimmed by 0 bases and J by 6 bases, leaving 9 bases between them. The CDR3 consists of 14 residues. CDR3 nucleotide sequence: TGTGCCTGGAGTGTCGGATGGACTAATTCACCCCTCCACTTT. The encoded protein is CAWSVGWTNSPLHF.

The chain uses TRBV6-5 and TRBJ2-7; no reliable D call. Trimming stripped 4 bases from V and 0 bases from J, with 13 bases between. CDR3 length: 15 amino acids. Germline-derived CDR1 and CDR2 are MNHEY and SVGAGI. CDR3 protein: CASSCSADSSYEQYF. In DNA, the CDR3 is TGTGCCAGCAGTTGCTCCGCAGATAGCTCCTACGAGCAGTACTTC.

Of note for this clonotype: This sequence may be a read error, since a much larger clone differs from it by one base. This chain links TRBV4-2 with TRBJ1-2; D perhaps matches TRBD1 (5 bases). CDR3 length equals 14 residues. V gave up 4 bases and J gave up 6 bases, with 15 bases separating them. Germline CDR1 LGHNA, CDR2 YNFKEQ. In nucleotides, the CDR3 is TGTGCCAGCAGCCTGGGACTGGGGGATGATGGCTACACCTTC. Its protein is CASSLGLGDDGYTF.

A word on this clonotype: Being one base from a much bigger clone, this may be a read error. This chain joins TRBV6-1 and TRBJ1-3; D ambiguous. The CDR3 spans 11 residues. Trimming took 3 bases from V and 12 from J, leaving 9 bases between them. Germline lookup yields CDR1 MNHNS and CDR2 SASEGT. The DNA of the CDR3 is TGTGCCAGCAGTGAGTCCGCCATCATATATTTT. Translation: CASSESAIIYF.

As for this clonotype: Mismatch with germline at one junction end may stem from a read error. The rearrangement joins TRBV28 to TRBJ2-5; tentative D call: TRBD1 (6 bases). The CDR3 has 12 amino acids. Germline V lookup: CDR1 MDHEN, CDR2 SYDVKM. As DNA, the CDR3 is TGTGCCAGCAGCGCTACTCCACGGGACAAGGACTTC. Amino acids: CASSATPRDKDF. The whole variable domain, remainder taken from reference TRBV28 and TRBJ2-5, is DVKVTQSSRYLVKRTGEKVFLECVQDMDHENMFWYRQDPGLGLRLIYFSYDVKMKEKGDIPEGYSVSREKKERFSLILESASTNQTSMYLCASSATPRDKDFGPGTRLLVL.

Concerning this clonotype: With a much larger clone just one base away, this may be a read error. The gene calls are TRBV5-4 and TRBJ2-5; the D is unclear. From germline, CDR1 is SGHNT and CDR2 YYREEE (reference sequence). This CDR3 spans 14 amino acids. CDR3 loop: CAGSLGGSGETQYF. Written as DNA, the CDR3 is TGTGCCGGCAGCTTGGGTGGGTCCGGCGAGACCCAGTACTTC.